The present entry profiles one TCR beta chain with its context. Germline CDR1 reads MGHRA; CDR2 reads YSYEKL. CDR3 length equals 12 residues. Trimming removed 0 bases from V and 3 bases from J, with 3 bases in between. This sample stems from a study of cytomegalovirus exposure and HLA in healthy donors. 60 Vbeta and 13 Jbeta primers were used in PCR. TCRdb's copy holds only in-frame clones and misses some; the assay was immunoSEQ multiplex PCR. The sample includes 150,000 to 200,000 clones, around 74% seen only once; the top ten take about 2%. The sample was PBMCs. The receptor was derived from a female donor in good health and CMV-seronegative. This chain links TRBV4-1 with TRBJ2-7; D gene ambiguous. The CDR3 region is CASSQDRYEQYF. The CDR3 coding sequence is TGCGCCAGCAGCCAAGACCGCTACGAGCAGTACTTC.